Each of the 4 T cell receptor beta chains below was sequenced from the same sample in a study of T cell repertoires in cytomegalovirus infection. One entry per CDR3 protein results from TCRdb running MiXCR on the reads. The sample comprises around 94,000 distinct CDR3 sequences, 15% to 20% of which are singletons, and 8% rests with the top ten. The sample taken for sequencing was PBMCs. Receptors originate from a human donor in good health (CMV status not recorded). Some clones in this sample may be carry-over from other donors' samples.

This clonotype was recorded many times. This chain uses TRBV7-2 with TRBJ1-6; 7 bases map to TRBD1. V was pared by 8 bases and J by 8 bases, with 6 bases of the junction left unmatched. CDR1 and CDR2 from the germline V gene are SGHTA and FQGNSA. The CDR3 loop spans 13 amino acids. CDR3 DNA sequence: TGTGCCAGCGTATTAACAGGGGATTCACCCCTCCACTTT. Protein: CASVLTGDSPLHF.

This clonotype has just a few counts. The rearrangement links TRBV20-1 to TRBJ1-1; D gene uncertain. Germline assignment: CDR1 DFQATT and CDR2 SNEGSKA (reference sequence). This CDR3 has 13 residues. V lost 5 bases and J lost 0, with 10 bases in between. CDR3: CSASPHMNTEAFF. Here the CDR3 DNA reads TGCAGTGCTTCCCCCCACATGAACACTGAAGCTTTCTTT.

This clonotype has only a few counts. The gene calls are TRBV6-6 and TRBJ2-7; 10 positions match TRBD1. J lost 3 bases, V lost 5 bases, and 7 bases had no gene match. The CDR3 length is 15 residues. Germline values: CDR1 MNHNY, CDR2 SVGAGI (reference sequence). CDR3 loop: CASSPGDRGSYEQYF. As DNA, the CDR3 is TGTGCCAGCAGTCCGGGGGACAGGGGAAGCTACGAGCAGTACTTC.

The CDR3 nucleotides read TGTGCCAGCAGCTGGGACAGGGCGAAACCCACAGATACGCAGTATTTT. Amino acid sequence: CASSWDRAKPTDTQYF. This chain joins TRBV5-5 and TRBJ2-3, with 9 bases lining up with TRBD1. The CDR3 contains 16 residues. Germline CDR1 and CDR2: SGHKS and YYEKEE (reference sequence). The ends lost 3 bases at V and 2 bases at J; junction bases unmatched: 7.